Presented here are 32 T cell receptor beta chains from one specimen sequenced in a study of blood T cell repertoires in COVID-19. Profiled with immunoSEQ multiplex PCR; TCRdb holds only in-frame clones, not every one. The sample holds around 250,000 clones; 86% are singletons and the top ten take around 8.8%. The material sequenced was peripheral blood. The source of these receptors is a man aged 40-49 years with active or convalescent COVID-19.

The CDR3 sequence: CASSLAAGQNQPQHF. The CDR3 nucleotides read TGTGCCAGCAGCTTAGCGGCAGGGCAGAATCAGCCCCAGCATTTT. This chain links TRBV7-9 with TRBJ1-5, with D perhaps matching TRBD1 (5 bases). CDR1 is SEHNR, CDR2 FQNEAQ, per germline (reference sequence). The CDR3 spans 15 residues. V lost 0 bases to trimming and J lost 4 bases, with 10 bases between them.

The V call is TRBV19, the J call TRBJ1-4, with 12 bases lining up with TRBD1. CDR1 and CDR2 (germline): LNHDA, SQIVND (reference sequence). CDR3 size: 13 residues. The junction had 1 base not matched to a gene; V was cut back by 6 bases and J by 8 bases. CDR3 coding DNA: TGTGCCAGTAGCGGGACAGGGGGCGAAAAACTGTTTTTT. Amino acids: CASSGTGGEKLFF. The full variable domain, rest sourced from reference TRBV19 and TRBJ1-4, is DGGITQSPKYLFRKEGQNVTLSCEQNLNHDAMYWYRQDPGQGLRLIYYSQIVNDFQKGDIAEGYSVSREKKESFPLTVTSAQKNPTAFYLCASSGTGGEKLFFGSGTQLSVL.

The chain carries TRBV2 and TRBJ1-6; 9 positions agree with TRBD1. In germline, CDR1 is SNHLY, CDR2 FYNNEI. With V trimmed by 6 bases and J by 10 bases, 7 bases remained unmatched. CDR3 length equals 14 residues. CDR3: CASRLGQGRSPLHF. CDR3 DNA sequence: TGTGCCAGCAGGCTTGGACAGGGGAGGTCACCCCTCCACTTT.

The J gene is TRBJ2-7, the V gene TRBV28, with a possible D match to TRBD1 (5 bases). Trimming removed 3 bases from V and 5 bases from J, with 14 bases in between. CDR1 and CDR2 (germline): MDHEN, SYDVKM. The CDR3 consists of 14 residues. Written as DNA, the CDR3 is TGTGCCAGCAGTTTCGGAAGAAGGGGAAACGAGCAGTACTTC. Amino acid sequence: CASSFGRRGNEQYF.

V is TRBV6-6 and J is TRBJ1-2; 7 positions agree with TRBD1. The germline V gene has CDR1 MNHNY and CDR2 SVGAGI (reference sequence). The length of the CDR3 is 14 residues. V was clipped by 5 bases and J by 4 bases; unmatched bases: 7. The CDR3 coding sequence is TGTGCCAGCAGTCCTACAGGGGAGAGCTATGGCTACACCTTC. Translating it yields CASSPTGESYGYTF.

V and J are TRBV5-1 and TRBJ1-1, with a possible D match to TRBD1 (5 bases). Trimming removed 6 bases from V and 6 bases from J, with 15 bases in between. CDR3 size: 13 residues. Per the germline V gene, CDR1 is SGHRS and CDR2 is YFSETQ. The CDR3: CASKADSLPEAFF. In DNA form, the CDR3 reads TGCGCCAGCAAAGCTGACAGTCTTCCTGAAGCTTTCTTT.

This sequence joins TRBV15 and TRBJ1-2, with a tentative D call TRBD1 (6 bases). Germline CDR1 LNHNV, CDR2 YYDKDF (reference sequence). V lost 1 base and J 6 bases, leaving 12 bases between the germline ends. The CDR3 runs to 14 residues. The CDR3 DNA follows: TGTGCCACCAGCAGAGGTCGGACAGTCGATGGCTACACCTTC. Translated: CATSRGRTVDGYTF.

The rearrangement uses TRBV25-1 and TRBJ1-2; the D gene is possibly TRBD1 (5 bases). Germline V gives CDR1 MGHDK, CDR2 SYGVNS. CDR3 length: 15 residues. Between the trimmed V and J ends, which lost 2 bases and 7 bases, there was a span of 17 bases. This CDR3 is CASSEGQWGKIGYTF. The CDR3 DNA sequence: TGTGCCAGCAGTGAAGGACAATGGGGAAAGATTGGCTACACCTTC.

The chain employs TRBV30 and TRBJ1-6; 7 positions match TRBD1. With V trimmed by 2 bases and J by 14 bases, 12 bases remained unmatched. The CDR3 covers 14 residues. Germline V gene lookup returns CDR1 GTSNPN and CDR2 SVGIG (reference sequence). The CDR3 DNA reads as TGTGCCTGGAGTTACCGGGACAGTGAGGCTTCCCTCCACTTT. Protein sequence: CAWSYRDSEASLHF.

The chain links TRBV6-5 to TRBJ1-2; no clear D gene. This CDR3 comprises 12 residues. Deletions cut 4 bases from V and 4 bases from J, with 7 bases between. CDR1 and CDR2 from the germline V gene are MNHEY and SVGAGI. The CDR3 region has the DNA TGTGCCAGCAGTTCCCGTAGCTATGGCTACACCTTC. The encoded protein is CASSSRSYGYTF.

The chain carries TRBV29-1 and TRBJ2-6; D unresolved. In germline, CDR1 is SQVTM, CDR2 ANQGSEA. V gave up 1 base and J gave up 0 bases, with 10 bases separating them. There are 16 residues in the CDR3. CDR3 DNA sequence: TGCAGCGTTGAAGGAGCGCCCGCCTCTGGGGCCAACGTCCTGACTTTC. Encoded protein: CSVEGAPASGANVLTF. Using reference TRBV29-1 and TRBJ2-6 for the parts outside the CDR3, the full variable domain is SAVISQKPSRDICQRGTSLTIQCQVDSQVTMMFWYRQQPGQSLTLIATANQGSEATYESGFVIDKFPISRPNLTFSTLTVSNMSPEDSSIYLCSVEGAPASGANVLTFGAGSRLTVL.

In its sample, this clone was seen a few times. CDR3 in amino acids: CATQGGDQEGNEKLFF. In nucleotides, the CDR3 is TGTGCCACCCAGGGGGGAGATCAAGAAGGTAATGAAAAACTGTTTTTT. The V call is TRBV24-1, the J call TRBJ1-4; 7 bases fit TRBD1. The CDR3 spans 16 residues. The V gene's germline CDR1 is KGHDR and CDR2 SFDVKD. Losses at the gene ends were 9 bases for V and 4 bases for J; bases not matched to a gene: 13.

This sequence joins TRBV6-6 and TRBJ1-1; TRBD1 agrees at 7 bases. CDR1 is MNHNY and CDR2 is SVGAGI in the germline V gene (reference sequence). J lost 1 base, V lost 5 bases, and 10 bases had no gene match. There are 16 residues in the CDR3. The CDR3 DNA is TGTGCCAGCAGTCACCGACAGGGTCGGGGGAACACTGAAGCTTTCTTT. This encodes CASSHRQGRGNTEAFF.

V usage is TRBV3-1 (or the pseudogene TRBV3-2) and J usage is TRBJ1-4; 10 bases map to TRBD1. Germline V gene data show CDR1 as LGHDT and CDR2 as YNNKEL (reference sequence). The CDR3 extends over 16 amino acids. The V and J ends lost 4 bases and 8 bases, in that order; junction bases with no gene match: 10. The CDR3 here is CASSLMTGGGGEKLFF. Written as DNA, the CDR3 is TGTGCCAGCAGCCTAATGACAGGGGGCGGGGGAGAAAAACTGTTTTTT.

The CDR3 DNA reads TGCAGCGTTGAAGATTTTCTGACGGGAGAGCAGTACTTC. Protein product: CSVEDFLTGEQYF. V usage is TRBV29-1 and J usage is TRBJ2-7; D may be TRBD2 (5 bases). The V end was cut by 0 bases, the J end by 7 bases, with 13 bases between. Per the germline V gene, CDR1 is SQVTM and CDR2 is ANQGSEA. The CDR3 runs 13 residues.

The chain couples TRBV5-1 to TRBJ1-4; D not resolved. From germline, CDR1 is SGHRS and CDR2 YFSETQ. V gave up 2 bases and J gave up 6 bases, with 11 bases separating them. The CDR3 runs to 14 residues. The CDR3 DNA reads TGCGCCAGCAGCTTCAGCCGGGAGGATGAAAAACTGTTTTTT. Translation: CASSFSREDEKLFF.

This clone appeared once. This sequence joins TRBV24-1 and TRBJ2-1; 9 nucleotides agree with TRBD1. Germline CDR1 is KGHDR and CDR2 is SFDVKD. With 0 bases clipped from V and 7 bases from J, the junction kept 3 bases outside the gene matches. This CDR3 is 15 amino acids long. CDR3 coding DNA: TGTGCCACCAGTGATTTGGGGACAGGGCTGAATGAGCAGTTCTTC. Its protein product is CATSDLGTGLNEQFF.

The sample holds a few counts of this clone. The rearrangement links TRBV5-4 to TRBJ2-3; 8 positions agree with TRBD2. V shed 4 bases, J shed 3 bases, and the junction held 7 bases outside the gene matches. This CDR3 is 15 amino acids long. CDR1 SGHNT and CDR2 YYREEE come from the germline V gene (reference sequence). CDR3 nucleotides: TGTGCCAGCAGCCCGAGGCCGGGAGGGACAGATACGCAGTATTTT. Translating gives CASSPRPGGTDTQYF.

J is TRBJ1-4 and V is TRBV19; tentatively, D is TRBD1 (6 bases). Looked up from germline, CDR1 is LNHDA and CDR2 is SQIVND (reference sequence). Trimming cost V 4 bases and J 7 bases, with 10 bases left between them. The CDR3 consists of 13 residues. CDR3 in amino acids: CASSTAQGEKLFF. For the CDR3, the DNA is TGTGCCAGTAGTACCGCACAGGGTGAAAAACTGTTTTTT. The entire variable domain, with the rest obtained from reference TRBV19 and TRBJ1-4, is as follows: DGGITQSPKYLFRKEGQNVTLSCEQNLNHDAMYWYRQDPGQGLRLIYYSQIVNDFQKGDIAEGYSVSREKKESFPLTVTSAQKNPTAFYLCASSTAQGEKLFFGSGTQLSVL.

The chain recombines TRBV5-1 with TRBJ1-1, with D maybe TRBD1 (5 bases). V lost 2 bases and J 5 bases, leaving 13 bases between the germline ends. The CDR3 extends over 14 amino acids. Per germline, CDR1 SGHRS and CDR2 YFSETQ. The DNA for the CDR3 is TGCGCCAGCAGCTTCTCAGGGTGGGGTACTGAAGCTTTCTTT. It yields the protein CASSFSGWGTEAFF.

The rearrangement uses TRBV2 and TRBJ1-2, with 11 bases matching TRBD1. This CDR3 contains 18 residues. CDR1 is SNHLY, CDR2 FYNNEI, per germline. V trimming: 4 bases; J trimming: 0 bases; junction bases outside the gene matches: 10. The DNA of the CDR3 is TGTGCCAGCAGTGCCGGGACAGGGGGTGGGGGTACTAACTATGGCTACACCTTC. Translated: CASSAGTGGGGTNYGYTF.

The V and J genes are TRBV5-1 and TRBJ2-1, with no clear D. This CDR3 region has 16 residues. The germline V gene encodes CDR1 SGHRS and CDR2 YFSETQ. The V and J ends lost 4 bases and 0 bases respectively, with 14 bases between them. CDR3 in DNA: TGCGCCAGCAGCGATCCCCCTAGAAGCTCCTACAATGAGCAGTTCTTC. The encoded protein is CASSDPPRSSYNEQFF.

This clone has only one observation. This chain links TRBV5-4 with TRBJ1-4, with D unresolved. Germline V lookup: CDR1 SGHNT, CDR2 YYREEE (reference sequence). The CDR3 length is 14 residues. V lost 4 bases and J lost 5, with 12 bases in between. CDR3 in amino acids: CASSQDGVNEKLFF. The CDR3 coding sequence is TGTGCCAGCAGCCAGGACGGGGTAAATGAAAAACTGTTTTTT.

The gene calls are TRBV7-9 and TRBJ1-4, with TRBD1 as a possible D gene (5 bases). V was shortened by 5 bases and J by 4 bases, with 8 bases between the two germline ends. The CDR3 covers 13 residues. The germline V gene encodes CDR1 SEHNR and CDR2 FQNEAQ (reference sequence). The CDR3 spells CASSVQVNEKLFF. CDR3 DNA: TGTGCCAGCAGCGTACAGGTTAATGAAAAACTGTTTTTT.

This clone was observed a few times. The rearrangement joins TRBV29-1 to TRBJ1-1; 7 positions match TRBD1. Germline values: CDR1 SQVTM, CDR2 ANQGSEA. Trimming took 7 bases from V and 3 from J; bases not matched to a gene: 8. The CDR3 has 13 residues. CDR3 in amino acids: CSAPGQPDTEAFF. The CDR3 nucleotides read TGCAGCGCCCCGGGACAGCCGGACACTGAAGCTTTCTTT. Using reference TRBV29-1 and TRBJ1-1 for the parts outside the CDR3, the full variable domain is SAVISQKPSRDICQRGTSLTIQCQVDSQVTMMFWYRQQPGQSLTLIATANQGSEATYESGFVIDKFPISRPNLTFSTLTVSNMSPEDSSIYLCSAPGQPDTEAFFGQGTRLTVV.

The CDR3 loop is CASSIQGGAYEQYF. The CDR3 nucleotides read TGTGCCAGTAGTATCCAGGGGGGCGCTTACGAGCAGTACTTC. This sequence joins TRBV19 and TRBJ2-7; D may be TRBD1 (7 bases). Germline V lookup: CDR1 LNHDA, CDR2 SQIVND (reference sequence). The length of the CDR3 is 14 residues. Trimming cost V 3 bases and J 4 bases, with 13 bases left between them.

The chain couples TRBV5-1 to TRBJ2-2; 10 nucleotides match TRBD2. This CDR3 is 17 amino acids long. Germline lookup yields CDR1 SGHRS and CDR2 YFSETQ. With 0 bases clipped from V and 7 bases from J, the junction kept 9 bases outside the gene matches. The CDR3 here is CASSLDPSGGAFGELFF. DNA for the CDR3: TGCGCCAGCAGCTTGGACCCCAGCGGGGGGGCTTTCGGGGAGCTGTTTTTT.

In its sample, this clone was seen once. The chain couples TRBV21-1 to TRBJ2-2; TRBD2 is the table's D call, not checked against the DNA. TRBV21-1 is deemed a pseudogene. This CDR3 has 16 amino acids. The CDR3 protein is CASSKTSGGNTGELFF. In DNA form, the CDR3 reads TGTGCCAGCAGCAAGACTAGCGGGGGGAACACCGGGGAGCTGTTTTTT.

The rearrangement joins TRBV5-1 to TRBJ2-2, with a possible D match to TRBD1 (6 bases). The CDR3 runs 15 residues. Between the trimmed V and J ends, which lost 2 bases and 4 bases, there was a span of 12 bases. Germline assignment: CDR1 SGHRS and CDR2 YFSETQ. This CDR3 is CASSLQGSSTGELFF. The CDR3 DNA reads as TGCGCCAGCAGCTTACAGGGTAGCAGCACCGGGGAGCTGTTTTTT.

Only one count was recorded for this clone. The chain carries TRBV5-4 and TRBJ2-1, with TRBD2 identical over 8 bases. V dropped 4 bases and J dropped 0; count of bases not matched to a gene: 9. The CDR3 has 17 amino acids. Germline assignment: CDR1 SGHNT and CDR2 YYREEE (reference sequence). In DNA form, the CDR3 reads TGTGCCAGCAGCCCGGGGGGGTATTCGAGCTCCTACAATGAGCAGTTCTTC. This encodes CASSPGGYSSSYNEQFF.

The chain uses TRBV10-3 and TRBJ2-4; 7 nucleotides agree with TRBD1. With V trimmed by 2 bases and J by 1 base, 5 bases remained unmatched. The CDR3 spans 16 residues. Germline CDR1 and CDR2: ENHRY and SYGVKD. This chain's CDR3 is CAISELKGAAKNIQYF. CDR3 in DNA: TGTGCCATCAGTGAGCTTAAGGGGGCGGCCAAAAACATTCAGTACTTC.

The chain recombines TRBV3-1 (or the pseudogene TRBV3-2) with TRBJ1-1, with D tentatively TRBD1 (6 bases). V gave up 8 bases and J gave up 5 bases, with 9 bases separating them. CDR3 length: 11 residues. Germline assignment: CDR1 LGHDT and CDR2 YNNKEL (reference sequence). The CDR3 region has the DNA TGTGCCAGCCAGACAGGAACTGAAGCTTTCTTT. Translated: CASQTGTEAFF.